This record concerns one T cell receptor beta chain sequence. The data are from a study of blood T cell repertoires in COVID-19. Study summary: In each case, the material was cDNA or gDNA derived from T cells, B-cell-depleted T cells, or PBMCs.

The CDR3 is 14 residues long. Germline assignment: CDR1 KGHSH and CDR2 LQKENI. Trimming removed 11 bases from V and 3 bases from J; junction bases left unmatched: 11. Here immunoSEQ multiplex PCR was the method, and the copy in TCRdb shows in-frame clones only, minus some. The sample records almost 400,000 clones, roughly 90% being singletons. The receptor comes from a woman aged 25 to 39 with acute COVID-19. The V and J genes are TRBV18 and TRBJ2-3, with 7 bases that match TRBD1. The material sequenced was PBMCs or T cells enriched from blood (not recorded which). DNA of the CDR3: TGTGCCGGCCGGGGACAGCTAGTTACAGATACGCAGTATTTT. Residues: CAGRGQLVTDTQYF. Filled out from reference TRBV18 and TRBJ2-3, the complete variable domain reads NAGVMQNPRHLVRRRGQEARLRCSPMKGHSHVYWYRQLPEEGLKFMVYLQKENIIDESGMPKERFSAEFPKEGPSILRIQQVVRGDSAAYFCAGRGQLVTDTQYFGPGTRLTVL.